This T cell receptor beta chain was profiled in a study of blood T cells in healthy people across ages. Whole-study findings and limits: Unsorted PBMC input precluded a conclusive naive versus antigen-experienced comparison.

Through a sample-barcoded 5' primer and a J-beta primer mix, a second PCR was run for roughly 6 to 11 cycles. TCRdb re-called the 5' RACE reads through MiXCR, storing one row per CDR3 protein. The top ten clones hold around 21% of a sample with around 790,000 distinct CDR3 sequences, under 45% of them seen once. The CDR3 is 12 amino acids. Germline V CDR1 and CDR2: SEHNR, FQNEAQ (reference sequence). V was pared by 7 bases and J by 0 bases, with 6 bases between. In the case of this clonotype: Its specificity is not known.

The sequenced material came from blood. The receptor's source is a man aged 55 to 70 in good health. This rearrangement joins TRBV7-9 to TRBJ1-1; D unresolved. CDR3 sequence reads: CASNLMNTEAFF. DNA for the CDR3: TGTGCCAGCAACCTTATGAACACTGAAGCTTTCTTT.